This note documents a single TCR beta chain sequence. Its antigen is not identified. This entry belongs to a study of shared clonotypes between healthy human individuals. Whole-study results and caveats: Rarefaction curves obtained for sorted subsets showed sequencing incomplete despite large depth. Generation probabilities of non-shared clonotypes were lower (relative to those shared by all four donors).

The table came from immunoSEQ multiplex PCR; TCRdb's copy has only in-frame clones and leaves some out. This sample carries millions of clones, around nine tenths of them seen once, and the ten largest clones take 0.11% to 0.15%. The CDR3 contains 14 residues. Germline V gene sequence: CDR1 SNHLY, CDR2 FYNNEI. Trimming removed 10 bases from V and 4 bases from J; junction bases left unmatched: 10. V is TRBV2 and J is TRBJ2-5; TRBD1 matches at 9 bases. Sample: naive CD4+ T cells sorted from blood. Subset defined: CD45RA+ positively selected. This sequence originates from a man younger than 35 in good health. CDR3 coding DNA: TGTGCCAACAGGGACAGGGAAGGGGGAGAGACCCAGTACTTC. Protein sequence: CANRDREGGETQYF.